This TCR beta chain emerged from a study of shared clonotypes between healthy human individuals. Study in general: Participating donors consisted of a couple of women and a few men aged 18 to 49.

The length of the CDR3 is 18 residues. Germline lookup yields CDR1 SGDLS and CDR2 YYNGEE. With V trimmed by 5 bases and J by 2 bases, 11 bases remained unmatched. At deep level, the assay was performed. Genomic DNA of each subset was evenly split across several immunoSEQ plates. The protocol was immunoSEQ multiplex PCR, while the TCRdb copy is restricted to in-frame clones and leaves out a portion. The sample shows 1.6 million or so clones, roughly 96% of them seen only once. Sequencing was done on a sample of naive CD4+ T cells sorted from blood. The subset: CD45RA+ positively selected. This clonotype originated in a man younger than 40 in good health. The chain links TRBV9 to TRBJ2-3, with 13 bases fitting TRBD2. The CDR3 DNA is TGTGCCAGCAGTCCCCGGACTAGCGGGAGTCCCCTCACAGATACGCAGTATTTT. Protein: CASSPRTSGSPLTDTQYF.